This T cell receptor (beta chain) was recorded in a study of blood T cell repertoires in COVID-19. Study as a whole: PBMCs, B-cell-depleted T cells, or T cells were the source of the cDNA or gDNA that made up the material.

This clone has only a few counts. Recruitment covered over 20 US areas and drew participants whose ages spanned roughly 18 to 100 years. Participants were placed into cohorts based on the clinical history they reported. Losses at the gene ends were 7 bases for V and 5 bases for J; bases not matched to a gene: 15. There are 16 residues in the CDR3. Germline V CDR1 and CDR2: LGHDT, YNNKEL (reference sequence). Only in-frame clones appear in the TCRdb table, and some are missing; sequencing was by immunoSEQ multiplex PCR. The table lists around 250,000 clones, 86% of them singletons, with around 2.1% in the top ten.

The material sequenced was PBMCs or T cells enriched from blood (not recorded which). The receptor comes from a woman aged 50 to 60 who had recovered from COVID-19. This chain connects TRBV3-1 (or the pseudogene TRBV3-2) to TRBJ1-1; 8 nucleotides agree with TRBD1. The CDR3 DNA reads as TGTGCCAGCAACCCCTCCGACAGGGGTTGGGGTACTGAAGCTTTCTTT. It specifies CASNPSDRGWGTEAFF.